A single sample gave rise to the 18 T cell receptor beta chains below, sequenced in a study of T cells in Graves' hyperthyroidism and ophthalmopathy (dated by TCRdb to about 2019). Library preparation employed multiplex PCR. The reads were generated on an Illumina HiSeq 2000. The TCR beta CDR3 regions were amplified from the RNA transcripts. A first-round RT-PCR of the TCR CDR3 used the HTBI primer set with the Qiagen OneStep RT-PCR kit. TCRdb's own reprocessing of the public reads used fastp at Q25 and MiXCR and kept productive beta chains. Under each unique CDR3 protein, matching rows form one entry showing the most common genes and DNA. The sample records around 350,000 distinct CDR3 sequences, about a sixth of which are singletons. The top ten clonotypes cover approximately 33% of the sample. What was sequenced was blood. The receptors derive from a woman in her 30s with Graves' hyperthyroidism that later progressed to Graves' ophthalmopathy.

In this sample, this clonotype turned up many times. The CDR3 region is CASSRLAGYGKAKNIQYF. CDR3 bases: TGTGCCAGCAGTCGACTAGCGGGATACGGTAAAGCCAAAAACATTCAGTACTTC. V usage is TRBV28 and J usage is TRBJ2-4; TRBD2 matches 11 bases. CDR3 size: 18 residues. The V gene's germline CDR1 is MDHEN and CDR2 SYDVKM. J gave up 0 bases and V 5 bases, and 9 bases lay outside the gene matches. Using reference TRBV28 and TRBJ2-4 for the parts outside the CDR3, the full variable domain is DVKVTQSSRYLVKRTGEKVFLECVQDMDHENMFWYRQDPGLGLRLIYFSYDVKMKEKGDIPEGYSVSREKKERFSLILESASTNQTSMYLCASSRLAGYGKAKNIQYFGAGTRLSVL.

This clonotype was observed a few times. A much bigger clone sits one base away, suggesting this may be a read error. The gene calls are TRBV27 and TRBJ2-2; 8 bases line up with TRBD1. This CDR3 region has 17 residues. The germline gives CDR1 MNHEY, CDR2 SMNVEV (reference sequence). This chain's CDR3 is CANSSNQGAFRSGELFF. CDR3 nucleotide sequence: TGTGCCAACAGTTCAAACCAGGGGGCTTTTCGTAGCGGGGAGCTGTTTTTT.

The table lists this clonotype with many counts. This chain joins TRBV27 and TRBJ2-7; possibly TRBD1 for D (5 bases). This CDR3 is built from 14 residues. Germline-derived CDR1 and CDR2 are MNHEY and SMNVEV (reference sequence). V lost 7 bases and J lost 2, with 15 bases in between. CDR3 residues: CASTSWGTAYEQYF. As DNA, the CDR3 is TGTGCCAGCACGAGTTGGGGCACTGCCTACGAGCAGTACTTC.

This clonotype has ten or more counts. This CDR3 reads CASSRVIDRATNEKLFF. Here the CDR3 DNA reads TGTGCCAGTAGTAGGGTGATTGATCGCGCAACTAATGAAAAACTGTTTTTT. The chain couples TRBV19 to TRBJ1-4; no definite D call. CDR1 LNHDA and CDR2 SQIVND come from the germline V gene (reference sequence). The CDR3 covers 17 residues. Trimming shortened V by 4 bases and J by 0 bases, and 15 bases separated the two germline ends.

In its sample, this clonotype was seen many times. The chain carries TRBV10-3 and TRBJ2-2, with no clear D. The CDR3 sequence is 15 residues long. Germline CDR1 reads ENHRY; CDR2 reads SYGVKD. Trimming left V 0 bases short and J 0 bases short, with 5 bases between. CDR3 DNA sequence: TGTGCCATCAGTGAGTCGAGTCCGAACACCGGGGAGCTGTTTTTT. It encodes CAISESSPNTGELFF.

Ten or more counts support this clonotype. The CDR3 coding sequence is TGTGCCAGCAGCATAGGTCTGCCGGGACAGGGATCGGAGACCCAGTACTTC. Its translation is CASSIGLPGQGSETQYF. The rearrangement joins TRBV7-9 to TRBJ2-5, with 9 bases aligning to TRBD1. The germline CDR1 and CDR2 sequences are SEHNR and FQNEAQ (reference sequence). V lost 5 bases to trimming and J lost 5 bases; unmatched junction nucleotides: 15. The length of the CDR3 is 17 residues.

This clonotype was seen ten or more times. V and J are TRBV6-2 or TRBV6-3 and TRBJ2-3; the match to TRBD1 covers 8 bases. The CDR3 loop spans 15 amino acids. Per germline, CDR1 MNHEY and CDR2 SVGEGT. The trim removed 7 bases at V and 4 bases at J, leaving 10 bases unmatched. The CDR3 sequence: CASNPGQGRADTQYF. In DNA, the CDR3 is TGTGCCAGCAACCCCGGACAGGGTAGAGCAGATACGCAGTATTTT.

This clonotype was detected a few times. The rearrangement links TRBV27 to TRBJ2-5; 7 nucleotides agree with TRBD1. Per germline, CDR1 MNHEY and CDR2 SMNVEV (reference sequence). The junction had 7 bases not matched to a gene; V was cut back by 5 bases and J by 4 bases. There are 14 residues in the CDR3. CDR3 protein: CASSPGTVIETQYF. The CDR3 nucleotides read TGTGCCAGCAGTCCCGGGACAGTAATAGAGACCCAGTACTTC.

This clonotype was counted at least ten times. V gene TRBV20-1 combines with J gene TRBJ2-1; 10 bases line up with TRBD2. CDR3 size: 14 residues. The trim removed 6 bases at V and 7 bases at J, leaving 9 bases unmatched. Germline CDR1 DFQATT, CDR2 SNEGSKA (reference sequence). The CDR3 loop is CSAPSGGAENEQFF. The DNA of the CDR3 is TGCAGTGCCCCAAGCGGGGGGGCCGAAAATGAGCAGTTCTTC.

In its sample, this clonotype was seen many times. The chain carries TRBV9 and TRBJ1-3; D remains ambiguous. V lost 0 bases and J 3 bases, leaving 7 bases between the germline ends. Germline V gene data show CDR1 as SGDLS and CDR2 as YYNGEE. The CDR3 is 14 amino acids. The CDR3 here is CASSVVGSGNTIYF. Here the CDR3 DNA reads TGTGCCAGCAGCGTAGTCGGCAGTGGAAACACCATATATTTT.

This clonotype was recorded many times. The chain joins TRBV12-3 or TRBV12-4 to TRBJ1-2; D possibly corresponds to TRBD1 (6 bases). V dropped 3 bases and J dropped 6 bases, with 14 bases sitting between them. This CDR3 is 14 amino acids long. The CDR3 nucleotides read TGTGCCAGCAGTTTGAGTGGGGGCGGTCATGGCTACACCTTC. Translating it yields CASSLSGGGHGYTF.

The chain recombines TRBV25-1 with TRBJ1-5, with D uncertain. The V and J ends lost 7 bases and 4 bases respectively, with 5 bases between them. The CDR3 consists of 11 residues. Germline assignment: CDR1 MGHDK and CDR2 SYGVNS. The CDR3 DNA reads TGTGCCAGCAATAGAAATCAGCCCCAGCATTTT. It yields the protein CASNRNQPQHF.

This clonotype was picked up many times. This chain joins TRBV20-1 and TRBJ2-7, with 15 nucleotides matching TRBD2. After removal of 0 bases from V and 3 bases from J, the junction contained 15 bases not matched to a gene. This CDR3 has 20 amino acids. CDR1 and CDR2 from the germline V gene are DFQATT and SNEGSKA (reference sequence). The CDR3 reads CSARDIGTSGRRVGNYEQYF. The CDR3 DNA reads as TGCAGTGCTAGAGATATAGGGACTAGCGGGAGGAGGGTTGGGAACTACGAGCAGTACTTC.

A note on this clonotype: One end of the junction does not line up with germline, which may come from a read error. This rearrangement joins TRBV4-1 to TRBJ2-1, with a tentative D call TRBD1 (6 bases). This CDR3 region has 17 residues. From germline, CDR1 is MGHRA and CDR2 YSYEKL. The chain's CDR3 is CASSQSQGVSSYNEQFF. Here the CDR3 DNA reads TGTGCCAGCAGCCAGTCACAGGGCGTGAGCTCCTACAATGAGCAGTTCTTC.

This clonotype was found many times. The CDR3 loop is CSVLLQGDSGYTF. CDR3 sequence (DNA): TGCAGCGTTTTATTGCAGGGAGATTCCGGCTACACCTTC. The chain recombines TRBV29-1 with TRBJ1-2, with D perhaps matching TRBD1 (5 bases). This CDR3 contains 13 residues. The ends were cut back, 5 bases at V and 8 bases at J, with 18 bases in the middle. Germline lookup yields CDR1 SQVTM and CDR2 ANQGSEA.

This clonotype was observed a single time. At one end, the junction sequence differs from germline, possibly due to a read error. CDR3 in amino acids: CASSPSTGKNYKQYF. In DNA, the CDR3 is TGTGCCAGCAGCCCTTCGACAGGGAAAAACTACAAGCAGTACTTC. V usage is TRBV7-9 and J usage is TRBJ2-7, with 7 bases that match TRBD1. The CDR3 totals 15 residues. Germline V gives CDR1 SEHNR, CDR2 FQNEAQ (reference sequence).

This sequence joins TRBV28 and TRBJ1-2; D unclear. The CDR3 has 14 residues. Trimming stripped 11 bases from V and 0 bases from J, with 16 bases between. The V gene's germline CDR1 is MDHEN and CDR2 SYDVKM. The CDR3 bases are TGTGCCGCGGGTCGTACCGGGCCTAACTATGGCTACACCTTC. Translated, it gives CAAGRTGPNYGYTF.

V and J are TRBV29-1 and TRBJ2-1; TRBD2 agrees at 10 bases. V gave up 3 bases and J gave up 8 bases; unmatched junction bases: 7. Per germline, CDR1 SQVTM and CDR2 ANQGSEA. There are 14 residues in the CDR3. Here the CDR3 DNA reads TGCAGCGTTGATCTAGCGGGAGATCTGCATGAGCAGTTCTTC. Translated: CSVDLAGDLHEQFF.